A selection of T cell receptor beta chains follows, all from one sample in a study of blood T cell repertoires in COVID-19. The data were produced by immunoSEQ multiplex PCR, yet TCRdb's version contains in-frame clones alone and is incomplete. The table lists 310,000 or so clones, approximately 87% of them singletons. The sample comprised peripheral blood. These receptors all come from a woman between 50 and 59 years old with active or convalescent COVID-19. Both conserved end residues are part of each CDR3. The D gene is left open where the match is weak. Size is omitted from some rows. Given values are once, few, many or a class for expanded clones.

clone size: -
V gene: TRBV7-2
CDR3 length: 13
J gene: TRBJ1-2
D gene: TRBD1
CDR3 DNA: TGTGCCAGCAGCCCGGGACAGTCCTATGGCTACACCTTC
CDR3 protein: CASSPGQSYGYTF

clone size: -
V gene: TRBV19
CDR3 length: 16
J gene: TRBJ2-7
D gene: TRBD1
CDR3 DNA: TGTGCCAGTAGGAGTAGTATGTACAGGGGAGACTACGAGCAGTACTTC
CDR3 protein: CASRSSMYRGDYEQYF

clone size: -
V gene: TRBV27
CDR3 length: 13
J gene: TRBJ2-3
D gene: -
CDR3 DNA: TGTGCCAGCAGCTTACCTTGGCCAAATACGCAGTATTTT
CDR3 protein: CASSLPWPNTQYF

clone size: -
V gene: TRBV12-3/TRBV12-4
CDR3 length: 10
J gene: TRBJ1-1
D gene: TRBD1
CDR3 DNA: TGTGCCAGCCGACAGGGTGAAGCTTTCTTT
CDR3 protein: CASRQGEAFF

clone size: -
V gene: TRBV3-1/TRBV3-2
CDR3 length: 15
J gene: TRBJ2-7
D gene: -
CDR3 DNA: TGTGCCAGCAGCCCCCGCACGGGTACGGCCTACGAGCAGTACTTC
CDR3 protein: CASSPRTGTAYEQYF

clone size: -
V gene: TRBV3-1/TRBV3-2
CDR3 length: 14
J gene: TRBJ2-7
D gene: -
CDR3 DNA: TGTGCCAGCAGCCCCCTTATTGCTAGTCTCGAGCAGTACTTC
CDR3 protein: CASSPLIASLEQYF

clone size: -
V gene: TRBV6-5
CDR3 length: 13
J gene: TRBJ2-5
D gene: -
CDR3 DNA: TGTGCCAGCAGTTACGGACTACTAGAGACCCAGTACTTC
CDR3 protein: CASSYGLLETQYF

clone size: -
V gene: TRBV5-5
CDR3 length: 13
J gene: TRBJ1-1
D gene: -
CDR3 DNA: TGTGCCAGCAGCTTTGGGCTCAGCACTGAAGCTTTCTTT
CDR3 protein: CASSFGLSTEAFF

clone size: -
V gene: TRBV6-5
CDR3 length: 15
J gene: TRBJ1-5
D gene: -
CDR3 DNA: TGTGCCAGCAGACCCAGACTTGATAGCAATCAGCCCCAGCATTTT
CDR3 protein: CASRPRLDSNQPQHF

clone size: -
V gene: TRBV20-1
CDR3 length: 11
J gene: TRBJ2-2
D gene: -
CDR3 DNA: TGCTCCCTCTCTTTAGCCGGGGAGCTGTTTTTT
CDR3 protein: CSLSLAGELFF

clone size: -
V gene: TRBV6-1
CDR3 length: 15
J gene: TRBJ1-2
D gene: -
CDR3 DNA: TGTGCCAGCAGTGACCTCGCGGGGGCGTACTATGGCTACACCTTC
CDR3 protein: CASSDLAGAYYGYTF

clone size: -
V gene: TRBV7-7
CDR3 length: 15
J gene: TRBJ2-7
D gene: TRBD2
CDR3 DNA: TGTGCTAGCAGCCCTTTCCGGGGGGGGACCTACGAGCAGTACTTC
CDR3 protein: CASSPFRGGTYEQYF

clone size: few
V gene: TRBV5-1
CDR3 length: 18
J gene: TRBJ1-2
D gene: -
CDR3 DNA: TGCGCCAGCAGCTTCCTCCCCACGACAGAATCAATAGGGTATGGCTACACCTTC
CDR3 protein: CASSFLPTTESIGYGYTF

clone size: -
V gene: TRBV5-4
CDR3 length: 12
J gene: TRBJ2-7
D gene: -
CDR3 DNA: TGTGCCAGCAGCGGTCAGGGCTACGAGCAGTACTTC
CDR3 protein: CASSGQGYEQYF

clone size: -
V gene: TRBV30
CDR3 length: 15
J gene: TRBJ2-7
D gene: -
CDR3 DNA: TGTGCCTGGAGTGCTTCCGCGAGACACGGGAGCGAGCAGTACTTC
CDR3 protein: CAWSASARHGSEQYF

clone size: -
V gene: TRBV7-2
CDR3 length: 14
J gene: TRBJ1-6
D gene: -
CDR3 DNA: TGTGCCAGCAGCTTAGTCAGATATAATTCACCCCTCCACTTT
CDR3 protein: CASSLVRYNSPLHF